The clone carrying this T cell receptor (beta chain) was counted once. Its target is unknown. These data come from a study of cytomegalovirus exposure and HLA in healthy donors. Study-wide results and caveats: The classifier, whose performance was assessed in both the original and validation cohorts, reportedly diagnosed cytomegalovirus status with high specificity and sensitivity.

Trimming removed 4 bases from V and 1 base from J; junction bases left unmatched: 5. Germline CDR1 is LNHDA and CDR2 is SQIVND (reference sequence). This CDR3 region has 16 residues. A multiplex PCR was run with 60 Vbeta primers and 13 Jbeta primers. Sequenced by immunoSEQ multiplex PCR; TCRdb stores in-frame clones only, minus some. Seen here are about 130,000 clones, around 68% observed once, and the top ten hold under 5%. Sequencing was done on a sample of PBMCs. This sequence originates from a man aged 35 to 55 in good health and CMV-seropositive. This sequence joins TRBV19 and TRBJ2-2; 8 bases map to TRBD1. The CDR3 coding sequence is TGTGCCAGTAGTAGGAGACAGGGGATGAACACCGGGGAGCTGTTTTTT. Its translation: CASSRRQGMNTGELFF.